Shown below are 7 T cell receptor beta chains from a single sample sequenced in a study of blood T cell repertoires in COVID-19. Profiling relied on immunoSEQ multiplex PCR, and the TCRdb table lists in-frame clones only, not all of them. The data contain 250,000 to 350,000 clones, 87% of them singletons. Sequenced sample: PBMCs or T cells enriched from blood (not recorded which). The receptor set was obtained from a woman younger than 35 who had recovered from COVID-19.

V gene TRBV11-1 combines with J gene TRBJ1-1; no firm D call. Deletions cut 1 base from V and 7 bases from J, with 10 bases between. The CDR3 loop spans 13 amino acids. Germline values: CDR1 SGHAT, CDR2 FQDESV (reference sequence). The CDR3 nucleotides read TGTGCCAGCAGCTTAGGCAGGCTGATTGAAGCTTTCTTT. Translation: CASSLGRLIEAFF.

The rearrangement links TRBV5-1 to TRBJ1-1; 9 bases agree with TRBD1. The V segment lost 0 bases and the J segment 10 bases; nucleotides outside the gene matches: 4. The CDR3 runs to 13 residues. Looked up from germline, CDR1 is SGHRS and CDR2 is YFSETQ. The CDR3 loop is CASSLEDRGGAFF. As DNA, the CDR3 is TGCGCCAGCAGCTTGGAGGACAGGGGAGGAGCTTTCTTT.

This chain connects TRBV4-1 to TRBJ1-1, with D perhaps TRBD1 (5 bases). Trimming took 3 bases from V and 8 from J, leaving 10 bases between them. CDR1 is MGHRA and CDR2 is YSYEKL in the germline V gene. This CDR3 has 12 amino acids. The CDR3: CASSHGQTEAFF. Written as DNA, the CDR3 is TGCGCCAGCAGCCATGGACAAACCGAAGCTTTCTTT.

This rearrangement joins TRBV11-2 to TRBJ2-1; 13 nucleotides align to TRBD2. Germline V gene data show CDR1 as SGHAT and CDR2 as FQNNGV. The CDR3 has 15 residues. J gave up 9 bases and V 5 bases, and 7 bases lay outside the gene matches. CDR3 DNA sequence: TGTGCCAGCAGCCACACTAGCGGGGGGGCGGGTGAGCAGTTCTTC. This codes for CASSHTSGGAGEQFF.

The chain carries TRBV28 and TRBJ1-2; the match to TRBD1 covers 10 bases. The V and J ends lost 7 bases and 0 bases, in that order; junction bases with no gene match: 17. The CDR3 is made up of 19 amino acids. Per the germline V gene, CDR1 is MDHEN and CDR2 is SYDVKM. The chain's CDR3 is CASTLTGTGDLLANYGYTF. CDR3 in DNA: TGTGCCAGCACCCTGACCGGGACAGGGGACCTTTTAGCTAACTATGGCTACACCTTC.

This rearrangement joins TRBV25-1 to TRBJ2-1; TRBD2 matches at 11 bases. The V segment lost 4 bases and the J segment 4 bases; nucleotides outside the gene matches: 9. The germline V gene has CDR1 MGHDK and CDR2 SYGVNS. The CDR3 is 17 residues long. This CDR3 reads CASSAFSGRGIYNEQFF. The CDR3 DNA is TGTGCCAGCAGTGCTTTTAGCGGGAGGGGGATTTACAATGAGCAGTTCTTC.

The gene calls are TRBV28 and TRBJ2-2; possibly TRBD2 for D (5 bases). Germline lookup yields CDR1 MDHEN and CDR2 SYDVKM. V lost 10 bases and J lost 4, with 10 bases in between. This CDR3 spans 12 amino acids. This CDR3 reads CAITTSTGELFF. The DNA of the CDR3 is TGTGCCATAACCACTAGCACCGGGGAGCTGTTTTTT.